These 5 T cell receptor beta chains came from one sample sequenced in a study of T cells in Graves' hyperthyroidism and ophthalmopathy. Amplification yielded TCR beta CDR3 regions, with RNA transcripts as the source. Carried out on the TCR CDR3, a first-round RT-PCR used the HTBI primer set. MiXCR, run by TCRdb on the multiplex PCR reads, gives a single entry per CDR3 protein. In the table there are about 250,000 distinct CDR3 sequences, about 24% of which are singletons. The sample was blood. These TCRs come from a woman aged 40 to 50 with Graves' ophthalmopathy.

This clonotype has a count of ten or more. CDR3 residues: CASSPTLTDRAPHF. The CDR3 DNA reads as TGTGCCAGCAGTCCGACCCTTACGGACAGGGCCCCGCATTTT. The chain is built from TRBV27 and TRBJ1-5; 8 bases map to TRBD1. This CDR3 region has 14 residues. CDR1 MNHEY and CDR2 SMNVEV come from the germline V gene (reference sequence). V shed 5 bases and J 15 bases; nucleotides not matched to a gene: 15.

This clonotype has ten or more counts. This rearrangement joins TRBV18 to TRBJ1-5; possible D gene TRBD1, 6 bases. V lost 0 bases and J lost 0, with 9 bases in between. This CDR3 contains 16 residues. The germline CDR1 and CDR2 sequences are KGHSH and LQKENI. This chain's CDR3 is CASSPPGQNSNQPQHF. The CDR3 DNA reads TGTGCCAGCTCACCACCCGGACAGAATAGCAATCAGCCCCAGCATTTT. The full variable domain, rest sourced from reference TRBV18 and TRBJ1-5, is NAGVMQNPRHLVRRRGQEARLRCSPMKGHSHVYWYRQLPEEGLKFMVYLQKENIIDESGMPKERFSAEFPKEGPSILRIQQVVRGDSAAYFCASSPPGQNSNQPQHFGDGTRLSIL.

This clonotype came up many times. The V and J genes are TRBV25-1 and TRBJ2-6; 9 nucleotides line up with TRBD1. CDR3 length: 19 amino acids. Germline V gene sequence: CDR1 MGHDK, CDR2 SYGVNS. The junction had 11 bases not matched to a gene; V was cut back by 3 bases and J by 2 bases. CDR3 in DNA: TGTGCCAGCAGTGACCTCATCGGACAGGGGATTACTGGGGCCAACGTCCTGACTTTC. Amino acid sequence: CASSDLIGQGITGANVLTF.

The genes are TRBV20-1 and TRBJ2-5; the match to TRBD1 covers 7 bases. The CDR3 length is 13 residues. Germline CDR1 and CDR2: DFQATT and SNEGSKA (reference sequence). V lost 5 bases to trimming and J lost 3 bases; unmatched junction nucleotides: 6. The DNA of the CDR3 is TGCAGTGCTTTTGGACAGGAAAAAGAGACCCAGTACTTC. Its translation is CSAFGQEKETQYF.

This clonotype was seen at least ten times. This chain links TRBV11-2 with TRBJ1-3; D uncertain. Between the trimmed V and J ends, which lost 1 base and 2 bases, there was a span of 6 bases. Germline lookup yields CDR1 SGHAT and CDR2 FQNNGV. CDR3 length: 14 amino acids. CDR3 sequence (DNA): TGTGCCAGCAGCTTAGGCAGGACTGGAAACACCATATATTTT. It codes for CASSLGRTGNTIYF.